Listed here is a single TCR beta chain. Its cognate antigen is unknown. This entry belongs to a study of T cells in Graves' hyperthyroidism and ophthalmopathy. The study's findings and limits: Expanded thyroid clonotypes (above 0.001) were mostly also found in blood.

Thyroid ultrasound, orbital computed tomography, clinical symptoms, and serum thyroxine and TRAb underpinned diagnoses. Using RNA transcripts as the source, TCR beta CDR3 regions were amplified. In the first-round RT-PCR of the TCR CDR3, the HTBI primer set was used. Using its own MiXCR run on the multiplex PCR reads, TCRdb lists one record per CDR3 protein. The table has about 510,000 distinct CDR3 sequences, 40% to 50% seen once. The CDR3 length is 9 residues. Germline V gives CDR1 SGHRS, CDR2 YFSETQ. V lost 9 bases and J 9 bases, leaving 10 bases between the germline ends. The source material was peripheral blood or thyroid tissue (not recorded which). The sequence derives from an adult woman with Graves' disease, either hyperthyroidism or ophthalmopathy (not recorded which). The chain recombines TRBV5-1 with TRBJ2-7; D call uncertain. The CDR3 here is CANGPRQYF. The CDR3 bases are TGCGCCAACGGACCGAGGCAGTACTTC.